The present T cell receptor (beta chain) was sequenced within a study of shared clonotypes between healthy human individuals. V lost 0 bases, J lost 0 bases, and 18 bases lay in between. The CDR3 runs to 18 residues. Germline V gives CDR1 SGDLS, CDR2 YYNGEE. On this clone: What it binds is unknown.

Study-wide points: The rarefaction results pointed to incomplete sorted-subset sequencing despite large depth. Across a few donors, naive CD4 shared 4.5% to 6%, naive CD8 more than 3%, memory CD4 roughly 2.4%, memory CD8 about 0.4%. Sampling used blood alone; tissue repertoires probably differ. Generation of non-shared clonotypes was less probable than generation of clonotypes shared by all four donors.

The method was immunoSEQ multiplex PCR; TCRdb's version includes in-frame clones alone and lacks a portion of them. The sample lists approximately 1.5 million clones; nearly 99% were seen once. Sequenced: naive CD4+ T cells sorted from blood. Subset: CD45RA+ positively selected. V and J are TRBV9 and TRBJ1-1; no firm D call. This sequence was found in a man aged 25-45 years in good health. The DNA of the CDR3 is TGTGCCAGCAGCGTAGACCCTACCGGTCCGTTGGTGAACACTGAAGCTTTCTTT. Protein sequence: CASSVDPTGPLVNTEAFF.